This TCR beta chain was sequenced for a study of T cell responses to AZD1222 COVID-19 vaccine. Study-wide results and limits: Reportedly, nearly half of unique spike TCRs recognized epitopes outside B.1.351/B.1.1.7 mutations.

Comments on this clone: Antigen specificity is unknown.

Sequencing was performed with immunoSEQ multiplex PCR; in TCRdb, only in-frame clones are kept and a portion is missing. The sample holds about 62,000 clones, roughly three quarters seen once. Per germline, CDR1 LGHDT and CDR2 YNNKEL (reference sequence). This CDR3 has 13 residues. With 4 bases removed from V and 2 bases from J, the gap between germline ends came to 5 bases. This chain connects TRBV3-1 (or the pseudogene TRBV3-2) to TRBJ2-2; D is unclear. This TCR came from an adult in good health. This specimen consisted of peripheral blood, obtained on day 0 of AZD1222 vaccination. For the CDR3, the DNA is TGTGCCAGCAGCCGAATCAACACCGGGGAGCTGTTTTTT. Its protein is CASSRINTGELFF.